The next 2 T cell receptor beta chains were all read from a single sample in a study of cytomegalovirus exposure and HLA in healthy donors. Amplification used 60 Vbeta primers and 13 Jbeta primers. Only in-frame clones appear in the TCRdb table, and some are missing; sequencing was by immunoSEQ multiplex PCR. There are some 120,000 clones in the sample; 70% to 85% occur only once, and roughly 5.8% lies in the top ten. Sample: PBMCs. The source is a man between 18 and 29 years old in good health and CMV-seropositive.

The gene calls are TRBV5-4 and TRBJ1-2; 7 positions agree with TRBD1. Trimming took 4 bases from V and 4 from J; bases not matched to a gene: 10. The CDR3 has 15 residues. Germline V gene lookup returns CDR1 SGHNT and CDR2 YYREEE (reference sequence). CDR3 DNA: TGTGCCAGCAGCCCCCGACAGGGAGGAAGCTATGGCTACACCTTC. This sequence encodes CASSPRQGGSYGYTF.

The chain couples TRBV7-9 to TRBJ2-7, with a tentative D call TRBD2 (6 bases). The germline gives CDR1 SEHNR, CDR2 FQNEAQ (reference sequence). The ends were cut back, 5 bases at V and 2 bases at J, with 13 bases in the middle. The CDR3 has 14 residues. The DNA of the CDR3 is TGTGCCAGCAGCGGGAGGACGAGCACCTACGAGCAGTACTTC. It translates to CASSGRTSTYEQYF.